These 9 T cell receptor beta chains were sequenced from one sample in a study of siplizumab effects on memory and regulatory T cells. This table comes from immunoSEQ multiplex PCR, and its TCRdb copy is limited to in-frame clones, with some not included. This sample has about 64,000 clones; nearly 98% occur once, and the top ten carry around 0.093%. The sample was naive CD8+ T cells sorted from blood. These receptor sequences come from a human donor in good health.

The rearrangement joins TRBV9 to TRBJ2-5; 10 bases match TRBD2. Germline-derived CDR1 and CDR2 are SGDLS and YYNGEE. Trimming removed 3 bases from V and 3 bases from J; junction bases left unmatched: 11. The CDR3 has 17 residues. The CDR3 DNA sequence: TGTGCCAGCAGCGCCCAAGGTAGCGGGGGGTCCAAAGAGACCCAGTACTTC. Encoded protein: CASSAQGSGGSKETQYF. Full variable domain (missing parts from reference TRBV9 and TRBJ2-5): DSGVTQTPKHLITATGQRVTLRCSPRSGDLSVYWYQQSLDQGLQFLIQYYNGEERAKGNILERFSAQQFPDLHSELNLSSLELGDSALYFCASSAQGSGGSKETQYFGPGTRLLVL.

The chain recombines TRBV9 with TRBJ1-2; D possibly corresponds to TRBD1 (5 bases). Germline V lookup: CDR1 SGDLS, CDR2 YYNGEE. Trimming took 2 bases from V and 7 from J, leaving 15 bases between them. The CDR3 spans 14 residues. The CDR3 region has the DNA TGTGCCAGCAGCGTTTACGGAGGGACCCTTGGCTACACCTTC. It specifies CASSVYGGTLGYTF.

The chain combines TRBV11-2 with TRBJ2-6; a weak D match, TRBD2 (6 bases). The CDR3 extends over 18 amino acids. Trimming removed 5 bases at V and 4 bases at J, with 21 bases between. Per the germline V gene, CDR1 is SGHAT and CDR2 is FQNNGV. CDR3 bases: TGTGCCAGCAGCGGGGTGGCGGGGCAAATCGACGGGGCCAACGTCCTGACTTTC. It codes for CASSGVAGQIDGANVLTF.

The CDR3 loop reads CASSLLPDNEQFF. CDR3 DNA sequence: TGTGCCAGCAGCTTATTGCCGGACAATGAGCAGTTCTTC. The chain uses TRBV7-3 and TRBJ2-1; D not certain. The CDR3 contains 13 residues. V dropped 2 bases and J dropped 5 bases, with 7 bases sitting between them. In germline, CDR1 is SGHTA, CDR2 FQGTGA.

J is TRBJ1-4 and V is TRBV7-9, with 7 bases aligning to TRBD1. The V and J ends lost 5 bases and 2 bases, in that order; junction bases with no gene match: 11. This CDR3 region has 17 residues. Germline lookup yields CDR1 SEHNR and CDR2 FQNEAQ (reference sequence). DNA of the CDR3: TGTGCCAGCAGCCTACAAGACAGGGTGGGGACTAATGAAAAACTGTTTTTT. It is translated as CASSLQDRVGTNEKLFF.

This chain connects TRBV6-1 to TRBJ2-1; D uncertain. The CDR3 contains 12 residues. Germline loops: CDR1 MNHNS, CDR2 SASEGT. V lost 10 bases and J lost 8, with 15 bases in between. Here the CDR3 reads CATLGRADEQFF. For the CDR3, the DNA is TGTGCCACCTTAGGTAGGGCGGATGAGCAGTTCTTC.

This chain links TRBV28 with TRBJ2-1; TRBD1 might be the D (6 bases). The germline V and J ends were trimmed by 6 bases and 1 base, with 25 bases remaining between them. Germline CDR1 reads MDHEN; CDR2 reads SYDVKM. The CDR3 spans 19 residues. Here the CDR3 reads CASSPRGFSVLSSYNEQFF. Here the CDR3 DNA reads TGTGCCAGCAGCCCCAGGGGCTTCTCTGTCTTAAGTTCCTACAATGAGCAGTTCTTC.

The genes are TRBV10-3 and TRBJ2-3; D remains unclear. V lost 0 bases and J lost 2, with 6 bases in between. Germline-derived CDR1 and CDR2 are ENHRY and SYGVKD. There are 14 residues in the CDR3. The CDR3 DNA sequence: TGTGCCATCAGTGAGTCAATACACACAGATACGCAGTATTTT. This translates into CAISESIHTDTQYF.

The J gene is TRBJ2-3, the V gene TRBV6-5; the D gene is possibly TRBD2 (6 bases). There are 13 residues in the CDR3. CDR1 and CDR2 from the germline V gene are MNHEY and SVGAGI. V lost 8 bases to trimming and J lost 1 base, with 10 bases between them. CDR3 protein: CASGTPGTDTQYF. The DNA of the CDR3 is TGTGCCAGCGGGACTCCAGGCACAGATACGCAGTATTTT.